This TCR beta chain was sequenced during a study of identical twins. In its sample, this clonotype was seen a few times. CDR3 length equals 17 residues. MiXCR, run by TCRdb on the 5' RACE reads, gives a single entry per CDR3 protein. The sample records approximately 600,000 distinct CDR3 sequences, under 8.5% being singletons. Another study also made use of these data, one on yellow fever vaccine responses in identical twins.

The TCR sequence derives from a woman between 18 and 30 years old in good health. Source material: PBMCs. This chain joins TRBV21-1 and TRBJ2-3; the table calls TRBD1, which could not be checked here. TRBV21-1 is a pseudogene. The CDR3 DNA reads TGTGCCAGCAGCAAAGAGGAGGACAGGGAATTCACAGATACGCAGTATTTT. This gives the protein CASSKEEDREFTDTQYF.